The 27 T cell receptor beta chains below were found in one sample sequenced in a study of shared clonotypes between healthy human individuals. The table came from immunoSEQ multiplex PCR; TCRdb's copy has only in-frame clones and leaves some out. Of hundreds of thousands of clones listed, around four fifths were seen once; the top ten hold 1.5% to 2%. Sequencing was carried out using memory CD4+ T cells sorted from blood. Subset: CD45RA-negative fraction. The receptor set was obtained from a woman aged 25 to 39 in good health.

The CDR3 spells CASSFRLAAAKNIQYF. The CDR3 DNA sequence: TGTGCCAGCAGTTTCAGACTAGCGGCAGCCAAAAACATTCAGTACTTC. The chain combines TRBV6-4 with TRBJ2-4; 9 bases agree with TRBD2. This CDR3 contains 16 residues. Germline lookup yields CDR1 MRHNA and CDR2 SNTAGT. Germline trimming cut 5 bases from V and 0 bases from J; bases unmatched to any gene: 5.

The CDR3 DNA is TGTGCCAGCAGTCCCCCGCAGGGAGCCTACAATGAGCAGTTCTTC. Translation gives CASSPPQGAYNEQFF. The chain joins TRBV27 to TRBJ2-1; D is possibly TRBD1 or TRBD2 (5 bases each). The germline V gene has CDR1 MNHEY and CDR2 SMNVEV (reference sequence). The length of the CDR3 is 15 residues. The V end was cut by 5 bases, the J end by 2 bases, with 13 bases between.

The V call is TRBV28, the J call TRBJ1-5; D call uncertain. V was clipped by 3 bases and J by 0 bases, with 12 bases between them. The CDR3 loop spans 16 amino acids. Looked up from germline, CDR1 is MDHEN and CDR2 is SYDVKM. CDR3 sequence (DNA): TGTGCCAGCAGTTTCCCCCAGATTTATAGCAATCAGCCCCAGCATTTT. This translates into CASSFPQIYSNQPQHF.

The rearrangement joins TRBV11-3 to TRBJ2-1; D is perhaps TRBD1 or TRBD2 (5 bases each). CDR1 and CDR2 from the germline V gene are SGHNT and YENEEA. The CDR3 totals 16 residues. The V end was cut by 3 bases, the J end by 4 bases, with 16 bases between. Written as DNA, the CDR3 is TGTGCCAGCAGCTTCTCCGGGACCAACAATTACAATGAGCAGTTCTTC. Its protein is CASSFSGTNNYNEQFF.

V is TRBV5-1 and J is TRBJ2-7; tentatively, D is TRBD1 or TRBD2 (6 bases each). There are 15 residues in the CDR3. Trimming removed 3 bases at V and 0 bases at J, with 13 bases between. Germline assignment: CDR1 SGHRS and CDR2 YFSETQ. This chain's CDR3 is CASSSGGRSSYEQYF. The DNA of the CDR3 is TGCGCCAGCAGCTCCGGGGGCAGGAGCTCCTACGAGCAGTACTTC.

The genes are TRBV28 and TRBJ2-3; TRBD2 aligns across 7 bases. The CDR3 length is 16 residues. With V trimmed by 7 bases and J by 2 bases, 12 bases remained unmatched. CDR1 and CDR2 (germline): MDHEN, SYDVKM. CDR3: CASIPARDYPTDTQYF. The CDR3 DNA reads TGTGCCAGCATCCCGGCGAGGGACTACCCCACAGATACGCAGTATTTT.

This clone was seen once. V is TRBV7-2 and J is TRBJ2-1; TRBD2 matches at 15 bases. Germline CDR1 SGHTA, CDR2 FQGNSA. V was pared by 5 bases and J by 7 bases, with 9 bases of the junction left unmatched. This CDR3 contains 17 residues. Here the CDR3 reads CASSPPGLAGGANEQFF. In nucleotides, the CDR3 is TGTGCCAGCAGCCCACCGGGACTAGCGGGAGGAGCGAATGAGCAGTTCTTC.

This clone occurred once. CDR3: CASSPIVGQGGYEQYF. Written as DNA, the CDR3 is TGTGCCAGCAGCCCCATTGTCGGACAGGGGGGATACGAGCAGTACTTC. The chain uses TRBV7-2 and TRBJ2-7, with 10 positions matching TRBD1. CDR3 length: 16 residues. Germline loops: CDR1 SGHTA, CDR2 FQGNSA. V lost 5 bases and J lost 4; bases outside the gene matches: 11.

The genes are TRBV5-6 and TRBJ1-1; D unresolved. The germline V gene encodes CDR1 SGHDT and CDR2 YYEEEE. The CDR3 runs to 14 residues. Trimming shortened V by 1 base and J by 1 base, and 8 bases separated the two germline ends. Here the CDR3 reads CASSLLSGNTEAFF. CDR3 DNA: TGTGCCAGCAGCTTGCTATCGGGGAACACTGAAGCTTTCTTT.

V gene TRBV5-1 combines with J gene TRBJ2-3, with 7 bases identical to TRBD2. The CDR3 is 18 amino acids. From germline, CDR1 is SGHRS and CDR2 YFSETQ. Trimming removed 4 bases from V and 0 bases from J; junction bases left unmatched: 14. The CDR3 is CASSPRTGGRFSTDTQYF. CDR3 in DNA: TGCGCCAGCAGCCCCAGGACGGGAGGACGGTTTAGCACAGATACGCAGTATTTT.

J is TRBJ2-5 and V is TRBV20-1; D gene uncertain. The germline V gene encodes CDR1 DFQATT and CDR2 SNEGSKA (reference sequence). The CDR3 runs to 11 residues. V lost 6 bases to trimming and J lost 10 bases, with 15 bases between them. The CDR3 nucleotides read TGCAGTGCCACTTCCTTCCCCCTCCAGTACTTC. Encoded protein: CSATSFPLQYF.

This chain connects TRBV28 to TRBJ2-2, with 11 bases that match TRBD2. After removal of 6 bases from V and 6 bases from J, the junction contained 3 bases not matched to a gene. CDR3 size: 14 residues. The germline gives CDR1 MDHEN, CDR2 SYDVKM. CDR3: CASRTLAGAGELFF. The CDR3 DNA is TGTGCCAGCAGGACACTAGCGGGAGCCGGGGAGCTGTTTTTT. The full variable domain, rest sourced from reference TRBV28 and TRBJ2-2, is DVKVTQSSRYLVKRTGEKVFLECVQDMDHENMFWYRQDPGLGLRLIYFSYDVKMKEKGDIPEGYSVSREKKERFSLILESASTNQTSMYLCASRTLAGAGELFFGEGSRLTVL.

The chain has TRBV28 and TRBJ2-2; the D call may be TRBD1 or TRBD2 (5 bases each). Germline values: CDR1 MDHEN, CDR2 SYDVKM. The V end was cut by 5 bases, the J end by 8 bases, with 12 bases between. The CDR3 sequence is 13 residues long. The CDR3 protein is CASSPGTTGELFF. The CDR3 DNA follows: TGTGCCAGCAGTCCAGGGACCACAGGGGAGCTGTTTTTT.

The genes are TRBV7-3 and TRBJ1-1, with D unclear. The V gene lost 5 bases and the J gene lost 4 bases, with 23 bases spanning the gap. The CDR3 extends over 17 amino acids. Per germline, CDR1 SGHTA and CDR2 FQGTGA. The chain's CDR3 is CASSPSTSRLRSTEAFF. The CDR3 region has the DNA TGTGCCAGCAGCCCCTCCACCAGTAGGTTACGAAGCACTGAAGCTTTCTTT.

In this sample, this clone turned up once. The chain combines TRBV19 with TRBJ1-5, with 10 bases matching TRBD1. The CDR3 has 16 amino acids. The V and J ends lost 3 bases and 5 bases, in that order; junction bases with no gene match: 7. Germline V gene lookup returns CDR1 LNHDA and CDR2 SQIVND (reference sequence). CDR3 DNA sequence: TGTGCCAGTAGTATTGACTCGACAGGGGGCTATCAGCCCCAGCATTTT. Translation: CASSIDSTGGYQPQHF.

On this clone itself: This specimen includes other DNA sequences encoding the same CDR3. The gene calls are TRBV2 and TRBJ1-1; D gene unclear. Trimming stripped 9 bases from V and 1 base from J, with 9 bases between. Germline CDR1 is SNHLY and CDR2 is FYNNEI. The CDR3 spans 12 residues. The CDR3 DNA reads TGTGCCAGTAATCGGGAGAACACTGAAGCTTTCTTT. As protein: CASNRENTEAFF.

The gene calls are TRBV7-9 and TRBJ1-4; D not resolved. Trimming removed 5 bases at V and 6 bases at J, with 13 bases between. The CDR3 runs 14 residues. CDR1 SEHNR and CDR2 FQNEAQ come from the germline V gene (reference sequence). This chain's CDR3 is CASSPGKRDEKLFF. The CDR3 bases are TGTGCCAGCAGCCCCGGGAAGAGGGATGAAAAACTGTTTTTT.

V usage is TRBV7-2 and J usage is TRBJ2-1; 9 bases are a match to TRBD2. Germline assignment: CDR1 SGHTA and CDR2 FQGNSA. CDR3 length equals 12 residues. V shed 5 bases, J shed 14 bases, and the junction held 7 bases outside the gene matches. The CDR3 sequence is CASSELAGKKFF. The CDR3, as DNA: TGTGCCAGCAGCGAACTAGCGGGTAAGAAGTTCTTC.

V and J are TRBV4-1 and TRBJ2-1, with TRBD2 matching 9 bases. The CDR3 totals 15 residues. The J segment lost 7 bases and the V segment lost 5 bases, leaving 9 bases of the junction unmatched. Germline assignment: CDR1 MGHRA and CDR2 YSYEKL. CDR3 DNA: TGCGCCAGCAGCAGGCGGACTAGCGAAGGGAATGAGCAGTTCTTC. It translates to CASSRRTSEGNEQFF.

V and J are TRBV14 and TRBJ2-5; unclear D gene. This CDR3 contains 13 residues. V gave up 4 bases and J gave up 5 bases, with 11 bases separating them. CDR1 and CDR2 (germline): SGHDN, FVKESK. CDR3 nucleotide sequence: TGTGCCAGCAGCCGACGGGCGAGGGAGACCCAGTACTTC. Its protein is CASSRRARETQYF.

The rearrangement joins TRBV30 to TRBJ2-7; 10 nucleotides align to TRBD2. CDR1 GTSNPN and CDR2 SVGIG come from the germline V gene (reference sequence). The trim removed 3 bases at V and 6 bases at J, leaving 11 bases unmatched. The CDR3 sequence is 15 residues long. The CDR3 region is CAWSASGRALGEQYF. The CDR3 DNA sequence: TGTGCCTGGAGCGCGAGCGGGAGGGCCCTCGGCGAGCAGTACTTC.

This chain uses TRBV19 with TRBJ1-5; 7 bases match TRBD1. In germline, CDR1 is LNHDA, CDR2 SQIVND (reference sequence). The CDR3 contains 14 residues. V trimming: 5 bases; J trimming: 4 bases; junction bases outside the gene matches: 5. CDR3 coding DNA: TGTGCCAGTAGTTCGACAGGGAGGAATCAGCCCCAGCATTTT. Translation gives CASSSTGRNQPQHF.

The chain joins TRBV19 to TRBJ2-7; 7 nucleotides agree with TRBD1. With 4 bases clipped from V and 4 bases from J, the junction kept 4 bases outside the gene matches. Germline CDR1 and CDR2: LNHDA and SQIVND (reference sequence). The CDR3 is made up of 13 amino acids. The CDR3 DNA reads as TGTGCCAGTAGTACGCCAGGGGGATACGAGCAGTACTTC. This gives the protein CASSTPGGYEQYF.

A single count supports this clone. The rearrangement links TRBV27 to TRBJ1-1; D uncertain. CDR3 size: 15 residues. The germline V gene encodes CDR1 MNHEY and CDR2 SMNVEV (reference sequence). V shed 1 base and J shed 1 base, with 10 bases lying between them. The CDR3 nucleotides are TGTGCCAGCAGTTTATGGGGTCTGACGAACACTGAAGCTTTCTTT. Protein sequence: CASSLWGLTNTEAFF.

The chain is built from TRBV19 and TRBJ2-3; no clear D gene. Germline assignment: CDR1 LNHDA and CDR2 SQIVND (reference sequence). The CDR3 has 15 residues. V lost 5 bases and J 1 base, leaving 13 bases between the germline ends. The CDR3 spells CASSFRALRTDTQYF. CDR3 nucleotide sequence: TGTGCCAGTAGTTTCCGGGCCCTTCGCACAGATACGCAGTATTTT.

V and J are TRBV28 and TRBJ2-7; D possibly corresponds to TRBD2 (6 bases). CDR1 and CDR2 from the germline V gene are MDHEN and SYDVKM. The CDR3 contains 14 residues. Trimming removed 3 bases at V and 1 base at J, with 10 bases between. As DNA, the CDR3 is TGTGCCAGCAGTTTTGGCGGGGATTCCTACGAGCAGTACTTC. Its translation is CASSFGGDSYEQYF.

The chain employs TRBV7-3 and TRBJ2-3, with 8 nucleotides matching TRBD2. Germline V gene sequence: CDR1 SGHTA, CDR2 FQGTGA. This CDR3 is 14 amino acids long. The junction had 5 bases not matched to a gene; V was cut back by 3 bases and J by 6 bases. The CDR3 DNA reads TGTGCCAGCAGCTTGACTAGCGATTCTGATACGCAGTATTTT. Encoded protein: CASSLTSDSDTQYF. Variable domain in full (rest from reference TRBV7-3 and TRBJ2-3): GAGVSQTPSNKVTEKGKYVELRCDPISGHTALYWYRQSLGQGPEFLIYFQGTGAADDSGLPNDRFFAVRPEGSVSTLKIQRTERGDSAVYLCASSLTSDSDTQYFGPGTRLTVL.